One and the same sample provided the 17 T cell receptor beta chains below, sequenced in a study of blood T cell repertoires in COVID-19. Some clones are missing from TCRdb's copy, which holds only in-frame ones; the method was immunoSEQ multiplex PCR. The sample gives approximately 210,000 clones, less than 90% of which show up once; roughly 0.69% is in the top ten. Sequencing was carried out using peripheral blood. The receptors shown here come from a man between 40 and 49 years old with acute or convalescent COVID-19.

V and J are TRBV5-1 and TRBJ2-3, with D unclear. CDR3 size: 15 residues. The V end was cut by 2 bases, the J end by 0 bases, with 10 bases between. Germline V gene data show CDR1 as SGHRS and CDR2 as YFSETQ. Here the CDR3 reads CASSLTVLSTDTQYF. In nucleotides, the CDR3 is TGCGCCAGCAGCTTAACGGTTTTGAGCACAGATACGCAGTATTTT.

This rearrangement joins TRBV25-1 to TRBJ1-2, with TRBD1 identical over 10 bases. This CDR3 comprises 14 residues. The germline CDR1 and CDR2 sequences are MGHDK and SYGVNS. The trim removed 4 bases at V and 8 bases at J, leaving 7 bases unmatched. CDR3 sequence reads: CASSGRQGAKGYTF. CDR3 coding DNA: TGTGCCAGCAGTGGAAGACAGGGGGCAAAGGGCTACACCTTC.

The rearrangement uses TRBV19 and TRBJ2-1, with 8 bases fitting TRBD1. CDR1 is LNHDA and CDR2 is SQIVND in the germline V gene (reference sequence). There are 15 residues in the CDR3. V was clipped by 1 base and J by 3 bases; unmatched bases: 2. The CDR3 reads CASSIATGVYNEQFF. As DNA, the CDR3 is TGTGCCAGTAGTATAGCGACAGGGGTCTACAATGAGCAGTTCTTC.

A few counts support this clone. The CDR3 DNA reads TGTGCCAGCAGAAAAAAAACAGGGGTCTATGGCTACACCTTC. Translating it yields CASRKKTGVYGYTF. V and J are TRBV6-5 and TRBJ1-2; 7 nucleotides match TRBD1. The V and J ends lost 6 bases and 4 bases, in that order; junction bases with no gene match: 8. The CDR3 sequence is 14 residues long. CDR1 and CDR2 from the germline V gene are MNHEY and SVGAGI.

The chain employs TRBV19 and TRBJ2-7, with TRBD2 matching 12 bases. The CDR3 loop spans 15 amino acids. From germline, CDR1 is LNHDA and CDR2 SQIVND (reference sequence). Trimming cost V 4 bases and J 5 bases; bases outside gene matches: 6. The CDR3 bases are TGTGCCAGTAGTAGGGAGACTAGCGGGAGTCACGAGCAGTACTTC. Its protein product is CASSRETSGSHEQYF.

The rearrangement uses TRBV2 and TRBJ1-4; 9 bases are shared with TRBD1. The CDR3 is 13 amino acids. After removal of 6 bases from V and 5 bases from J, the junction contained 1 base not matched to a gene. Germline CDR1 SNHLY, CDR2 FYNNEI. The CDR3 sequence is CASRDRGNEKLFF. CDR3 sequence (DNA): TGTGCCAGCAGAGACAGGGGGAATGAAAAACTGTTTTTT.

This chain connects TRBV4-2 to TRBJ2-7; 15 nucleotides agree with TRBD2. The CDR3 length is 17 residues. Germline V gives CDR1 LGHNA, CDR2 YNFKEQ. V dropped 4 bases and J dropped 0; count of bases not matched to a gene: 4. CDR3 sequence reads: CASSPMGLAGGSYEQYF. The CDR3 coding sequence is TGTGCCAGCAGCCCGATGGGACTAGCGGGGGGCTCCTACGAGCAGTACTTC.

In its sample, this clone was seen a few times. The rearrangement joins TRBV27 to TRBJ2-2, with TRBD2 matching over 8 bases. J gave up 4 bases and V 5 bases, and 9 bases lay outside the gene matches. Per germline, CDR1 MNHEY and CDR2 SMNVEV (reference sequence). The CDR3 runs 16 residues. CDR3 DNA sequence: TGTGCCAGCAGTACGACTAGCGTGACGATCACCGGGGAGCTGTTTTTT. It translates to CASSTTSVTITGELFF.

The genes are TRBV2 and TRBJ2-7, with a tentative D call TRBD2 (6 bases). Germline V gene data show CDR1 as SNHLY and CDR2 as FYNNEI. This CDR3 is built from 14 residues. The CDR3, as DNA: TGTGCCAGCAGTGAAGTGGGAACTAGCTCTGGACGGTGGGTC. As protein: CASSEVGTSSGRWV.

The chain recombines TRBV2 with TRBJ1-2; D gene unclear. Trimming took off 5 bases at V and 2 bases at J, with 3 bases between the two ends. Germline V gene data show CDR1 as SNHLY and CDR2 as FYNNEI. The CDR3 length is 11 residues. For the CDR3, the DNA is TGTGCCAGCAGTCAAAACTATGGCTACACCTTC. Translated: CASSQNYGYTF.

The gene calls are TRBV27 and TRBJ1-6; the match to TRBD1 covers 7 bases. The CDR3 sequence is 13 residues long. Germline CDR1 reads MNHEY; CDR2 reads SMNVEV (reference sequence). V lost 6 bases and J lost 10; bases outside the gene matches: 6. The CDR3 region is CASSQTGVSPLHF. CDR3 coding DNA: TGTGCCAGCAGCCAAACAGGGGTCTCACCCCTCCACTTT.

The V and J genes are TRBV5-4 and TRBJ2-2, with no clear D. Germline-derived CDR1 and CDR2 are SGHNT and YYREEE (reference sequence). V was clipped by 4 bases and J by 3 bases, with 7 bases between them. The CDR3 covers 13 residues. Written as DNA, the CDR3 is TGTGCCAGCAGCCTTATAGACACCGGGGAGCTGTTTTTT. Residues: CASSLIDTGELFF.

The chain carries TRBV19 and TRBJ2-7; tentatively, D is TRBD1 (7 bases). CDR3 length equals 15 residues. The V end lost 5 bases, the J end lost 3 bases, and 17 bases lay between the germline ends. Germline CDR1 and CDR2: LNHDA and SQIVND (reference sequence). CDR3 sequence reads: CASSPGGTFLYEQYF. CDR3 DNA: TGTGCCAGTAGTCCAGGGGGGACTTTCCTCTACGAGCAGTACTTC.

The chain carries TRBV11-3 and TRBJ2-3, with 7 bases aligning to TRBD1. This CDR3 has 15 amino acids. The germline CDR1 and CDR2 sequences are SGHNT and YENEEA. The V gene end was trimmed by 5 bases and the J gene end by 4 bases; junction bases not matched to a gene: 9. The CDR3 nucleotides read TGTGCCAGCAGCCCCCGGACAGGAGAGGCAGATACGCAGTATTTT. Translating gives CASSPRTGEADTQYF.

The chain uses TRBV20-1 and TRBJ2-7; no reliable D call. V lost 2 bases and J lost 4, with 6 bases in between. CDR3 length: 11 amino acids. The V gene's germline CDR1 is DFQATT and CDR2 SNEGSKA (reference sequence). CDR3: CSARFKYEQYF. CDR3 nucleotides: TGCAGTGCTAGATTTAAATACGAGCAGTACTTC.

J is TRBJ1-2 and V is TRBV28; 10 bases fit TRBD1. Germline assignment: CDR1 MDHEN and CDR2 SYDVKM. Trimming removed 7 bases from V and 4 bases from J; junction bases left unmatched: 9. The CDR3 covers 15 residues. The CDR3 DNA reads as TGTGCCAGCACCACTGATGGACAGGGGGGCTATGGCTACACCTTC. This encodes CASTTDGQGGYGYTF.

The chain recombines TRBV30 with TRBJ2-1, with 13 bases matching TRBD2. Looked up from germline, CDR1 is GTSNPN and CDR2 is SVGIG (reference sequence). The CDR3 is made up of 14 amino acids. With V trimmed by 4 bases and J by 10 bases, 7 bases remained unmatched. In DNA form, the CDR3 reads TGTGCCTGGACGACTAGCGGGGGGCCCTGGGAGCAGTTCTTC. Protein: CAWTTSGGPWEQFF.